This T cell receptor beta chain emerged from a study of shared clonotypes between healthy human individuals. Researchers ran the assay at a deep level. TCRdb's copy holds only in-frame clones and misses some; the assay was immunoSEQ multiplex PCR. The sample includes some 1 million clones, around 74% seen only once; the top ten take roughly 1.4%. V trimming: 9 bases; J trimming: 2 bases; junction bases outside the gene matches: 18. The CDR3 spans 17 residues. Adult donors, all healthy and HIV-negative, had no recent acute infections or vaccinations. This clone was recorded only once. What was sequenced was memory CD4+ T cells sorted from blood. Noted subset: CD45RA-negative fraction. The sequence came from a man between 18 and 29 years old in good health. This rearrangement joins TRBV23-1 to TRBJ1-2; 7 positions match TRBD1. TRBV23-1 is recorded as an ORF, its role being uncertain. CDR3 DNA sequence: TGCGCCAGAACCGGGGACAGCGCCTTATGGAGAAACTATGGCTACACCTTC. It is translated as CARTGDSALWRNYGYTF.